This TCR beta chain was recovered during a study of blood T cell repertoires in COVID-19. V lost 4 bases, J lost 3 bases, and 6 bases stayed unmatched. From germline, CDR1 is LGHNA and CDR2 YSLEER. This CDR3 comprises 15 residues. The table came from immunoSEQ multiplex PCR; TCRdb's copy has only in-frame clones and leaves some out. The sample records 100,000 to 150,000 clones, less than 90% being singletons. The chain carries TRBV4-3 and TRBJ2-7; 10 bases match TRBD2. The clonotype comes from a woman between 45 and 65 years old who had recovered from COVID-19. What was sequenced was PBMCs or T cells enriched from blood (not recorded which). CDR3 protein: CASSRSLAGDYEQYF. The CDR3 DNA sequence: TGCGCCAGCAGCCGGTCTCTAGCGGGGGACTACGAGCAGTACTTC.